The rows below give T cell receptor beta chains drawn from one sample of a study of CD8 T cells in ankylosing spondylitis. TCRdb analysed the 5' RACE reads with MiXCR anew, one entry per CDR3 protein. The data show 200,000 or so distinct CDR3 sequences, 20% to 30% seen once. Sequenced material: blood, either unsorted or a sorted T cell fraction (not recorded which). The source is a male donor with ankylosing spondylitis or in good health (not recorded which). The CDR3 runs from the conserved cysteine through the conserved F or W. A D gene is named only where the DNA matches it firmly. Only some rows state a clone size, as once, few, many or a class for expanded clones.

V gene	D gene	J gene	clone size	CDR3 DNA	CDR3 protein
TRBV20-1	NA	TRBJ2-3	NA	TGCAGTGCTAGACCCCTCCCTTTAGCGAGAAACACAGATACGCAGTATTTT	CSARPLPLARNTDTQYF
TRBV27	NA	TRBJ1-6	NA	TGTGCCAGCAGTTTAGGGCCAGGGCGCTATAATTCACCCCTCCACTTT	CASSLGPGRYNSPLHF
TRBV25-1	TRBD1	TRBJ1-1	many	TGTGCCAGCAAGGGACAGCGGAACACTGAAGCTTTCTTT	CASKGQRNTEAFF
TRBV5-1	TRBD1	TRBJ2-3	many	TGCGCCAGCAGGAAGACAGGGGATACGCAGTATTTT	CASRKTGDTQYF
TRBV12-3/TRBV12-4	NA	TRBJ2-1	NA	TGTGCCAGCAGTTTTCAGGGGTCCTACAATGAGCAGTTCTTC	CASSFQGSYNEQFF
TRBV20-1	TRBD1	TRBJ1-5	once	TGCAGTGCCACAGGGGATATAGATCAGCCCCAGCATTTT	CSATGDIDQPQHF
TRBV12-3/TRBV12-4	NA	TRBJ1-2	few	TGTGCCAGCAGCCCAGGGATTAACTATGGCTACACCTTC	CASSPGINYGYTF
TRBV7-9	NA	TRBJ2-4	NA	TGTGCCAGCAGCCCCGGACCTGGCAAAAACATTCAGTACTTC	CASSPGPGKNIQYF
TRBV10-3	TRBD2	TRBJ2-2	many	TGTGCCATCAGCAAAGGGACTAGCGGGAGAAGCACCGGGGAGCTGTTTTTT	CAISKGTSGRSTGELFF
TRBV7-2	NA	TRBJ2-2	NA	TGTGCCAGCAGCTTAGAACCGGGTACCGGGGAGCTGTTTTTT	CASSLEPGTGELFF
TRBV12-3/TRBV12-4	TRBD1	TRBJ1-2	NA	TGTGCCAGCAGTTTACAGGGGGCGGGTGGCTATGGCTACACCTTC	CASSLQGAGGYGYTF
TRBV7-6	TRBD2	TRBJ2-1	few	TGTGCCAGCAGCTTAGATGGCGGGAGGCCCCCCTACAATGAGCAGTTCTTC	CASSLDGGRPPYNEQFF
TRBV20-1	NA	TRBJ1-5	NA	TGCAGTGCTATCCCCCAGGGTAGCAATCAGCCCCAGCATTTT	CSAIPQGSNQPQHF
TRBV10-3	TRBD1	TRBJ2-7	few	TGTGCCATCGGACAGGGTTACGAGCAGTACTTC	CAIGQGYEQYF
TRBV6-5	NA	TRBJ1-1	NA	TGTGCCAGCAGTTACCGGGGCGGGGCAGGGGAACACCGTTCTTCTGAAGCTTTCTTT	CASSYRGGAGEHRSSEAFF
TRBV10-3	TRBD1	TRBJ1-6	few	TGTGCCATCAAGGGGACAGGGGGCTCGGCACCCCTCCACTTT	CAIKGTGGSAPLHF
TRBV20-1	TRBD1	TRBJ1-6	NA	TGCAGTGCCCCGGCTCACCGGGACAGGGACGATTCACCCCTCCACTTT	CSAPAHRDRDDSPLHF